This TCR beta chain is from a study of regulatory T cells in long-lasting Graves disease. General study findings and limits: Relative to newly diagnosed Graves' patients, persistent ones had lower TCR diversity. The number of shared public clonotypes was higher in persistent patients (approximately 3,000) than new patients (over 900).

Noted time point: persistent/refractory GD, antithyroid drugs over 5 years with positive TRAb. Construction of the TCR library relied on RNA isolated from PBMCs. V gave up 2 bases and J gave up 0 bases; unmatched junction bases: 3. This CDR3 is built from 15 residues. Looked up from germline, CDR1 is SGHVS and CDR2 is FNYEAQ. The TCR beta library used iRepertoire HTBI primers with Arm-PCR amplification of CDR3. TCRdb fed the multiplex PCR reads into MiXCR, producing one record per CDR3 protein. This sample has some 300,000 distinct CDR3 sequences, with roughly 21% found just once. There are many counts of this clonotype. The antigen remains undetermined.

Sequences were derived from peripheral blood mononuclear cells (PBMCs), sampled when the disease was refractory, from a patient treated with antithyroid drugs. This chain connects TRBV7-6 to TRBJ1-1; 7 bases match TRBD1. The source is a female donor with Graves disease. CDR3 DNA sequence: TGTGCCAGCAGCTTACGACAGGGCTTGAACACTGAAGCTTTCTTT. Encoded protein: CASSLRQGLNTEAFF. The variable domain in full, completed from reference TRBV7-6 and TRBJ1-1, reads GAGVSQSPRYKVTKRGQDVALRCDPISGHVSLYWYRQALGQGPEFLTYFNYEAQQDKSGLPNDRFSAERPEGSISTLTIQRTEQRDSAMYRCASSLRQGLNTEAFFGQGTRLTVV.